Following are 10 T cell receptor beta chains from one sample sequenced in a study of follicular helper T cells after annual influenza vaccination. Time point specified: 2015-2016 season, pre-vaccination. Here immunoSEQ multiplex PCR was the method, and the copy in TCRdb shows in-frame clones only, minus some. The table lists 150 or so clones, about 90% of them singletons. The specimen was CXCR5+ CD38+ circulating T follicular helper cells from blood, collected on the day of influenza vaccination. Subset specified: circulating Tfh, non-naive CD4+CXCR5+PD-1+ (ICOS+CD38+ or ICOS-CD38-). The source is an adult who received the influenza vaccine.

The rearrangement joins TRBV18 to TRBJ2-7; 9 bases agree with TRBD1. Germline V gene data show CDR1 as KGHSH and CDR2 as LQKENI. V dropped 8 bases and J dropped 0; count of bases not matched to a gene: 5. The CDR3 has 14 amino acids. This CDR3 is CASAGQGNSYEQYF. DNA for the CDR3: TGTGCCAGCGCAGGACAGGGGAACTCCTACGAGCAGTACTTC.

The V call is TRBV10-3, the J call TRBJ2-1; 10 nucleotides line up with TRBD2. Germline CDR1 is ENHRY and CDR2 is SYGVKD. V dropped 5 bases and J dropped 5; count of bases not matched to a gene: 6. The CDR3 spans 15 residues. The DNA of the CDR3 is TGTGCCATCAGTCAGCGGACTAGCGGTGACAATGAGCAGTTCTTC. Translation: CAISQRTSGDNEQFF.

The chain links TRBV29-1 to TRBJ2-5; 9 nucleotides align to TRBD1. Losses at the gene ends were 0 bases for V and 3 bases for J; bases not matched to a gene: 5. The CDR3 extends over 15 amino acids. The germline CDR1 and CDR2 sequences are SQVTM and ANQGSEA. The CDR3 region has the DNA TGCAGCGTTGAAGATCGGGACAGGGTTAAAGAGACCCAGTACTTC. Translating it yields CSVEDRDRVKETQYF.

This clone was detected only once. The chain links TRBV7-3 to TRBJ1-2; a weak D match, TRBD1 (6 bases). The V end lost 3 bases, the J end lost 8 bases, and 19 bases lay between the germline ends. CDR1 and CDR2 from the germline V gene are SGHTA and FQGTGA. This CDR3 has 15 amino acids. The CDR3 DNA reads TGTGCCAGCAGCTTGACCCCAGGGGTGGTTGGGGGCTACACCTTC. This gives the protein CASSLTPGVVGGYTF.

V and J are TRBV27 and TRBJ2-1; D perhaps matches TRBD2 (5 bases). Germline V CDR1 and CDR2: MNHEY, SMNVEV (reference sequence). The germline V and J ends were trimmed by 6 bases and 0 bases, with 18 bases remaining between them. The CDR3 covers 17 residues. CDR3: CASSPWGASSSYNEQFF. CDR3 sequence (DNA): TGTGCCAGCAGCCCGTGGGGAGCGTCGAGCTCCTACAATGAGCAGTTCTTC.

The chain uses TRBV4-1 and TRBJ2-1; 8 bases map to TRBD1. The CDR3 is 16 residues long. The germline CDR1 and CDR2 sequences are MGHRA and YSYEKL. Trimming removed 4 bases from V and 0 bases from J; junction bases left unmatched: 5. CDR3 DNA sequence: TGCGCCAGCAGCCGTATACAGGGGGGCTCCTACAATGAGCAGTTCTTC. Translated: CASSRIQGGSYNEQFF.

In nucleotides, the CDR3 is TGTGCCAGCAGCCCAGGGACGGAAGCTTTCTTT. This codes for CASSPGTEAFF. V gene TRBV28 combines with J gene TRBJ1-1; TRBD1 might be the D (5 bases). Trimming removed 6 bases at V and 8 bases at J, with 10 bases between. The CDR3 is made up of 11 amino acids. The V gene's germline CDR1 is MDHEN and CDR2 SYDVKM. Filled out from reference TRBV28 and TRBJ1-1, the complete variable domain reads DVKVTQSSRYLVKRTGEKVFLECVQDMDHENMFWYRQDPGLGLRLIYFSYDVKMKEKGDIPEGYSVSREKKERFSLILESASTNQTSMYLCASSPGTEAFFGQGTRLTVV.

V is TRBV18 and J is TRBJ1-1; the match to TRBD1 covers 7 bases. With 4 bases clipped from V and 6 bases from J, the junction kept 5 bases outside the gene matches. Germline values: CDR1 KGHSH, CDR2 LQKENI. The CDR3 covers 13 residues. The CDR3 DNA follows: TGTGCCAGCTCACGGACAGGTAGTCCTGAAGCTTTCTTT. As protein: CASSRTGSPEAFF.

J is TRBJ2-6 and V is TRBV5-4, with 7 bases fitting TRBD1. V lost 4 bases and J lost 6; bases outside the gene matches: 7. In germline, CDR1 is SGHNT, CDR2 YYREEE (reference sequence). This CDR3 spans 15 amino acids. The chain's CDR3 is CASSPMTGLANVLTF. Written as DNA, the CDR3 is TGTGCCAGCAGCCCCATGACAGGGTTGGCCAACGTCCTGACTTTC.

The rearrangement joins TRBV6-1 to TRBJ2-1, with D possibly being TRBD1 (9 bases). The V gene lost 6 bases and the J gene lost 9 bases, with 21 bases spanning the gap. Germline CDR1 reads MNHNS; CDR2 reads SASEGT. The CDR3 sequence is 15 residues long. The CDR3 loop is CASRGGGTGKPEQFF. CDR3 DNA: TGTGCCAGCAGGGGCGGGGGGACAGGGAAGCCTGAGCAGTTCTTC.